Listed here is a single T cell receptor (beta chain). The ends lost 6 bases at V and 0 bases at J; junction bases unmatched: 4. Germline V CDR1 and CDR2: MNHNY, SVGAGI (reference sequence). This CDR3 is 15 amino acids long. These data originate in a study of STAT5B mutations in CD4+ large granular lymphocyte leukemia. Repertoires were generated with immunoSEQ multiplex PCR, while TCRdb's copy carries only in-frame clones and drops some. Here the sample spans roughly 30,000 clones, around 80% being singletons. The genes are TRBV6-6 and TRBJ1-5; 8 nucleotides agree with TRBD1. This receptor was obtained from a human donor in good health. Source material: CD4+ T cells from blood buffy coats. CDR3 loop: CASRMTGDSNQPQHF. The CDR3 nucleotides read TGTGCCAGCAGGATGACAGGGGATAGCAATCAGCCCCAGCATTTT.